This T cell receptor (beta chain) was recorded in a study of cytomegalovirus exposure and HLA in healthy donors. Notes on this clone: Its cognate antigen is unknown.

PCR amplification relied on 60 Vbeta primers (plus 13 Jbeta primers). Sequencing was performed with immunoSEQ multiplex PCR; in TCRdb, only in-frame clones are kept and a portion is missing. The sample lists approximately 90,000 clones; 76% were seen once. V shed 4 bases, J shed 1 base, and the junction held 8 bases outside the gene matches. This CDR3 is 18 amino acids long. Germline loops: CDR1 SEHNR, CDR2 FQNEAQ (reference sequence). Study results and limitations: Some public TCRs appeared in many individuals, while most sequences were rare. Association with HLA alleles at 0.05 false discovery rate was found for some 18,000 TCR beta sequences in a later analysis. Sequencing probably produced one cluster of sequence variants that were highly shared.

The sample taken for sequencing was PBMCs. The sequence was collected from a middle-aged man in good health and CMV-seronegative. This chain links TRBV7-9 with TRBJ1-4; 11 nucleotides align to TRBD1. The CDR3 DNA is TGTGCCAGCAGCTCTTTCGGACAGGGGGCCTTAACTAATGAAAAACTGTTTTTT. Amino acids: CASSSFGQGALTNEKLFF.